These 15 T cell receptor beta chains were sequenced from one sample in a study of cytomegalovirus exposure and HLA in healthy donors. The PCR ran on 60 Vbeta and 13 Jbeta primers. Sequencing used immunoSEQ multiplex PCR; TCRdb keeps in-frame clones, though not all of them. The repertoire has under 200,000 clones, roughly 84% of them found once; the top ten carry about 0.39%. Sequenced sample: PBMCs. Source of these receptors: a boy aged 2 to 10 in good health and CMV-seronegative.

The CDR3 DNA sequence: TGTGCCAGCAGCATGACTAGCGGGAGTCCGGGAGCCAAAAACATTCAGTACTTC. Translating gives CASSMTSGSPGAKNIQYF. V and J are TRBV7-6 and TRBJ2-4, with TRBD2 identical over 12 bases. V was pared by 5 bases and J by 0 bases, with 8 bases of the junction left unmatched. CDR1 is SGHVS and CDR2 is FNYEAQ in the germline V gene. CDR3 length: 18 residues. Drawing the rest from reference TRBV7-6 and TRBJ2-4, the complete variable domain is GAGVSQSPRYKVTKRGQDVALRCDPISGHVSLYWYRQALGQGPEFLTYFNYEAQQDKSGLPNDRFSAERPEGSISTLTIQRTEQRDSAMYRCASSMTSGSPGAKNIQYFGAGTRLSVL.

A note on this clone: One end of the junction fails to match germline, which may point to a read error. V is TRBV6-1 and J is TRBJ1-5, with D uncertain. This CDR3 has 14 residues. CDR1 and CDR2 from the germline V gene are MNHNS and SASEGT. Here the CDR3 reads CASIDQVTETPVDF. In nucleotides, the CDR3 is TGTGCCAGCATCGATCAGGTGACCGAGACCCCAGTGGATTTT.

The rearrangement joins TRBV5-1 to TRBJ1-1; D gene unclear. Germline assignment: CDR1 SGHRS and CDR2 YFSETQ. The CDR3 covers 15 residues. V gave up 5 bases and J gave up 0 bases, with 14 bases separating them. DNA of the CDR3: TGCGCCAGCAGTACTACTACGCCGTTGAACACTGAAGCTTTCTTT. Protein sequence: CASSTTTPLNTEAFF.

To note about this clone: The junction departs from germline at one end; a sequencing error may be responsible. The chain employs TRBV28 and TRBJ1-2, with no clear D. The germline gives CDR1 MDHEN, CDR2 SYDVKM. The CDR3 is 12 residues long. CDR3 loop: CASSSRNYDYTF. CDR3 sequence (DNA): TGTGCCAGCAGTTCCCGTAACTATGACTACACCTTC.

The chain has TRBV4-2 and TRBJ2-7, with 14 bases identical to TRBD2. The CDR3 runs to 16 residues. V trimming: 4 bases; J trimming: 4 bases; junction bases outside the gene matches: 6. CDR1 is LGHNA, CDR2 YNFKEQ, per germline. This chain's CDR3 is CASSPGLAGEGYEQYF. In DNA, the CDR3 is TGTGCCAGCAGCCCGGGACTAGCGGGAGAAGGGTACGAGCAGTACTTC.

CDR3: CASSRTSGILIGINEQFF. The CDR3 DNA reads as TGTGCCAGCAGTAGGACTAGCGGGATTCTTATCGGTATTAATGAGCAGTTCTTC. The chain uses TRBV2 and TRBJ2-1, with 12 bases matching TRBD2. V gave up 5 bases and J gave up 7 bases; unmatched junction bases: 15. This CDR3 spans 18 amino acids. The germline CDR1 and CDR2 sequences are SNHLY and FYNNEI.

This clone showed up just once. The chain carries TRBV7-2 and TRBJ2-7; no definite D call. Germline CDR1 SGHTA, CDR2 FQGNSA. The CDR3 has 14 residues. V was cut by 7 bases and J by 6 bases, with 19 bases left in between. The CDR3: CASTDGRSPGEQYF. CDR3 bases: TGTGCCAGCACCGACGGCAGGTCCCCCGGCGAGCAGTACTTC.

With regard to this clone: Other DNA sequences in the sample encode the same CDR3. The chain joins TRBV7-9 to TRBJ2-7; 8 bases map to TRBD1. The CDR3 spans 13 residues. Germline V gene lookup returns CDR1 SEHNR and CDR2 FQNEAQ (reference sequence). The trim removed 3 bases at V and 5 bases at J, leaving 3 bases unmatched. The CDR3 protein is CASSLTGVNEQYF. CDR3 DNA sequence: TGTGCCAGCAGCTTGACAGGGGTAAACGAGCAGTACTTC.

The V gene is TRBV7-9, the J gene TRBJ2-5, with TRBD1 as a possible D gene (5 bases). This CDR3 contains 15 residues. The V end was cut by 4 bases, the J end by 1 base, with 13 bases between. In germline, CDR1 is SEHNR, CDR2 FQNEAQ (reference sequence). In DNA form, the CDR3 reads TGTGCCAGCAGCTCCGTCACAGGCCTCCAAGAGACCCAGTACTTC. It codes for CASSSVTGLQETQYF. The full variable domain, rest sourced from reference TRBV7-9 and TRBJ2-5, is DTGVSQNPRHKITKRGQNVTFRCDPISEHNRLYWYRQTLGQGPEFLTYFQNEAQLEKSRLLSDRFSAERPKGSFSTLEIQRTEQGDSAMYLCASSSVTGLQETQYFGPGTRLLVL.

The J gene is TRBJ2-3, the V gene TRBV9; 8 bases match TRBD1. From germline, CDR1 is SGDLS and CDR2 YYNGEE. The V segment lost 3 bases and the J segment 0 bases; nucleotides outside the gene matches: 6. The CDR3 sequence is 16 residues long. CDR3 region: CASSERTGSSTDTQYF. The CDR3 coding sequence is TGTGCCAGCAGCGAGCGGACAGGGAGCAGCACAGATACGCAGTATTTT. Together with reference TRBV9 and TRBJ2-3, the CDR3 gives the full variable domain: DSGVTQTPKHLITATGQRVTLRCSPRSGDLSVYWYQQSLDQGLQFLIQYYNGEERAKGNILERFSAQQFPDLHSELNLSSLELGDSALYFCASSERTGSSTDTQYFGPGTRLTVL.

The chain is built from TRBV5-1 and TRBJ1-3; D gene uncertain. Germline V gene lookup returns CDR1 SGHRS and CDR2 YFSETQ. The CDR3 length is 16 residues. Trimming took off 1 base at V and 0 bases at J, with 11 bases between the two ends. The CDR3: CASSLYEVLSGNTIYF. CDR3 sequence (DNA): TGCGCCAGCAGCTTGTATGAGGTCCTCTCTGGAAACACCATATATTTT.

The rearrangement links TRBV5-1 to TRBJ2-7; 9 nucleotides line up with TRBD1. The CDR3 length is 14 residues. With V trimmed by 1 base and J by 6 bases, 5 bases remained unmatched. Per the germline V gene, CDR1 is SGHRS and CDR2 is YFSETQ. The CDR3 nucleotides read TGCGCCAGCAGCTTGTCGGGACAGGGCTCCGAGCAGTACTTC. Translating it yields CASSLSGQGSEQYF.

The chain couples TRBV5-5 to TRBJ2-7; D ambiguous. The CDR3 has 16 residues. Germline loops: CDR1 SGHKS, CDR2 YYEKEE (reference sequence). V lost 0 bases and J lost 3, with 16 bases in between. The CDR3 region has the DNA TGTGCCAGCAGCTTGGTTGAGGCGCGATTGGGCTACGAGCAGTACTTC. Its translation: CASSLVEARLGYEQYF.

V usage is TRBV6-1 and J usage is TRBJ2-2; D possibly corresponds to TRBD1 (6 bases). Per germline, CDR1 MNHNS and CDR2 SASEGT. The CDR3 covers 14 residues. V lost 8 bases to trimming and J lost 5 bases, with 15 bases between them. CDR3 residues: CASRMGARTGELFF. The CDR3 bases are TGTGCCAGCCGAATGGGGGCTCGGACCGGGGAGCTGTTTTTT.

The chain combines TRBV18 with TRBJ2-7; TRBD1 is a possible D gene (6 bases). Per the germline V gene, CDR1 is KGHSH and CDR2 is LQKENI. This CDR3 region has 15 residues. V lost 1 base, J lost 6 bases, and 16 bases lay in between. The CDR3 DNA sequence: TGTGCCAGCTCACCACAAGGGGGAACCATGCCCGAGCAGTACTTC. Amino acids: CASSPQGGTMPEQYF.